Listed here is a single TCR beta chain. The data belong to a study of beta chain features in type 1 diabetes. This CDR3 comprises 12 residues. Trimming took 3 bases from V and 3 from J, leaving 3 bases between them. Germline lookup yields CDR1 MGHDK and CDR2 SYGVNS. Sorting based on CD45RO/CCR7/CD25/CD127/CD95/CD27 separated CD4+ naive, central memory, regulatory and stem cell-like memory cells. Every bit of the isolated RNA underwent reverse transcription, so sequencing read expressed TCRB transcripts. The protocol was immunoSEQ multiplex PCR, while the TCRdb copy is restricted to in-frame clones and leaves out a portion. This table has under 900,000 clones, about a sixth appearing once.

V and J are TRBV25-1 and TRBJ1-3, with D hard to call. This sequence was found in a woman aged 18-35 years in good health. Sequencing was carried out using naive CD4+ T cells from blood. The CDR3 bases are TGTGCCAGCAGTGATTATGGAAACACCATATATTTT. This encodes CASSDYGNTIYF.